This is a list of T cell receptor beta chains from one sample in a study of T cells in Graves' hyperthyroidism and ophthalmopathy. From the multiplex PCR reads, TCRdb called clonotypes with MiXCR, one entry per CDR3 protein. The repertoire consists of a few hundred thousand distinct CDR3 sequences, with over 15% occurring once and the leading ten covering around 17%. Sequencing used blood. The receptors were sampled from a woman younger than 35 with Graves' ophthalmopathy. Each CDR3 is given with its conserved first and last residue. The D gene is left open where the match is weak. Clone size appears in some rows only: once, few, many, or a class for an expanded clone.

V gene: TRBV20-1
D gene: -
CDR3 length: 14
clone size: -
J gene: TRBJ1-1
CDR3 DNA: TGCAGCGTCACAATAAGGGCAGTAAACACTGAAGCTTTCTTT
CDR3 protein: CSVTIRAVNTEAFF

V gene: TRBV27
D gene: -
CDR3 length: 15
clone size: few
J gene: TRBJ1-6
CDR3 DNA: TGTGCCAGCAGGGGGTTTGATACTTATAATTCACCCCTCCACTTT
CDR3 protein: CASRGFDTYNSPLHF

V gene: TRBV10-3
D gene: TRBD1
CDR3 length: 16
clone size: -
J gene: TRBJ1-1
CDR3 DNA: TGTGCCATCAGTGAGACGAGGACAGGGGATAGCACTGAAGCTTTCTTT
CDR3 protein: CAISETRTGDSTEAFF

V gene: TRBV27
D gene: TRBD1
CDR3 length: 17
clone size: few
J gene: TRBJ1-2
CDR3 DNA: TGTGCCAGCAGCCAGTTTATCTCGCCGACAGGGAACTATGGCTACACCTTC
CDR3 protein: CASSQFISPTGNYGYTF

V gene: TRBV28
D gene: TRBD1
CDR3 length: 16
clone size: many
J gene: TRBJ1-3
CDR3 DNA: TGTGCCAGCAGCAACCCCAGGGGGCTCTCTGGAAACACCATATATTTT
CDR3 protein: CASSNPRGLSGNTIYF

V gene: TRBV20-1
D gene: -
CDR3 length: 14
clone size: -
J gene: TRBJ2-3
CDR3 DNA: TGCAGTGCCCGGCTAGGGGGGGGCACAGATACGCAGTATTTT
CDR3 protein: CSARLGGGTDTQYF

V gene: TRBV7-8
D gene: -
CDR3 length: 15
clone size: many
J gene: TRBJ2-7
CDR3 DNA: TGTGCCAGCAGCTTAGGTCAGGGGAGCTCCTACGAGCAGTACTTC
CDR3 protein: CASSLGQGSSYEQYF

V gene: TRBV7-2
D gene: TRBD1
CDR3 length: 17
clone size: many
J gene: TRBJ2-2
CDR3 DNA: TGTGCCAGCAGCTTACCGGGACAGGGTCGCGTAACCGGGGAGCTGTTTTTT
CDR3 protein: CASSLPGQGRVTGELFF

V gene: TRBV2
D gene: TRBD2
CDR3 length: 16
clone size: many
J gene: TRBJ2-7
CDR3 DNA: TGTGCCAGCAAAGCGGAAGGGGTAGCGGGTGATTACGAGCAGTACTTC
CDR3 protein: CASKAEGVAGDYEQYF

V gene: TRBV6-1
D gene: -
CDR3 length: 15
clone size: many
J gene: TRBJ1-1
CDR3 DNA: TGTGCCAGCAGTCCGCAGGGGAGATTGAACACTGAAGCTTTCTTT
CDR3 protein: CASSPQGRLNTEAFF

V gene: TRBV18
D gene: -
CDR3 length: 14
clone size: many
J gene: TRBJ2-7
CDR3 DNA: TGTGCCAGCTCACCGACCGCCCTCATCTACGAGCAGTACTTC
CDR3 protein: CASSPTALIYEQYF

V gene: TRBV12-3/TRBV12-4
D gene: TRBD2
CDR3 length: 14
clone size: many
J gene: TRBJ2-3
CDR3 DNA: TGTGCCAGCAGTTCGGGACTAGCGCCAGATACGCAGTATTTT
CDR3 protein: CASSSGLAPDTQYF

V gene: TRBV28
D gene: TRBD1
CDR3 length: 17
clone size: -
J gene: TRBJ1-5
CDR3 DNA: TGTGCCAGCAGTTTACCGACAGGGGTTTATAGCAATCAGCCCCAGCATTTT
CDR3 protein: CASSLPTGVYSNQPQHF

V gene: TRBV11-2
D gene: -
CDR3 length: 15
clone size: many
J gene: TRBJ2-5
CDR3 DNA: TGTGCCAGCAGCTTAAGCAGCCGACAGCAAGAGACCCAGTACTTC
CDR3 protein: CASSLSSRQQETQYF

V gene: TRBV29-1
D gene: -
CDR3 length: 13
clone size: -
J gene: TRBJ2-7
CDR3 DNA: TGCAGCGTTGAAGATCGGGAGACCTACGAGCAGTACTTC
CDR3 protein: CSVEDRETYEQYF

V gene: TRBV24-1
D gene: -
CDR3 length: 14
clone size: many
J gene: TRBJ2-2
CDR3 DNA: TGTGCCACCGGCTATCGGATGAACACCGGGGAGCTGTTTTTT
CDR3 protein: CATGYRMNTGELFF

V gene: TRBV3-1
D gene: -
CDR3 length: 15
clone size: many
J gene: TRBJ2-2
CDR3 DNA: TGTGCCAGCAGCCAAGCCGGGTCCTCCACCGGGGAGCTGTTTTTT
CDR3 protein: CASSQAGSSTGELFF

V gene: TRBV27
D gene: -
CDR3 length: 15
clone size: -
J gene: TRBJ1-2
CDR3 DNA: TGTGCCAGCAGTTTAAAGCAGGGTGCGGACTATGGCTACACCTTC
CDR3 protein: CASSLKQGADYGYTF

V gene: TRBV7-9
D gene: -
CDR3 length: 16
clone size: -
J gene: TRBJ2-2
CDR3 DNA: TGTGCCAGCAGCTTAGCGGTGACGTCAAACACCGGGGAGCTGTTTTTT
CDR3 protein: CASSLAVTSNTGELFF

V gene: TRBV9
D gene: TRBD2
CDR3 length: 18
clone size: few
J gene: TRBJ2-1
CDR3 DNA: TGTGCCAGCAGCGTAGAGAGAGGAGGGAAAGCGGGAGGGAATGAGCAGTTCTTC
CDR3 protein: CASSVERGGKAGGNEQFF

V gene: TRBV9
D gene: TRBD2
CDR3 length: 17
clone size: few
J gene: TRBJ2-4
CDR3 DNA: TGTGCCAGCAGCCCAACGTCCAGCGGGAGGGCCAAAAACATTCAGTACTTC
CDR3 protein: CASSPTSSGRAKNIQYF

V gene: TRBV7-8
D gene: -
CDR3 length: 14
clone size: few
J gene: TRBJ2-3
CDR3 DNA: TGTGCCAGCAGCCCGAATCGTTTCACAGATACGCAGTATTTT
CDR3 protein: CASSPNRFTDTQYF